This entry lists 29 T cell receptor beta chains sequenced from one sample in a study of regulatory dendritic cells for organ transplantation. The assay was immunoSEQ multiplex PCR, and TCRdb's table has in-frame clones only and misses some. The table shows under 40,000 clones, with just over 90% occurring only once. The sample consisted of naive CD8+ T cells from blood. The subset here: CD45RA+ naive T cells. All receptors come from a human donor in good health.

This chain connects TRBV5-3 to TRBJ2-3, with TRBD2 identical over 9 bases. TRBV5-3 is an ORF, with its function uncertain. V was clipped by 0 bases and J by 3 bases; unmatched bases: 14. The CDR3 is 19 residues long. The CDR3 nucleotides read TGTGCCAGAAGCTTGGGTTTAGCGGGAGTGTGGGGGAGTACAGATACGCAGTATTTT. This codes for CARSLGLAGVWGSTDTQYF.

The rearrangement links TRBV9 to TRBJ1-6; TRBD1 might be the D (5 bases). Germline loops: CDR1 SGDLS, CDR2 YYNGEE. The CDR3 contains 15 residues. Trimming removed 3 bases from V and 6 bases from J, with 13 bases in between. Here the CDR3 DNA reads TGTGCCAGCAGCGCAGGACGGGGGGTTAATTCACCCCTCCACTTT. It translates to CASSAGRGVNSPLHF.

The chain couples TRBV30 to TRBJ2-3; TRBD1 is a possible D gene (6 bases). Trimming shortened V by 6 bases and J by 6 bases, and 19 bases separated the two germline ends. The germline V gene has CDR1 GTSNPN and CDR2 SVGIG (reference sequence). CDR3 length: 14 residues. CDR3 region: CACEGVQGRDTQYF. CDR3 DNA sequence: TGTGCCTGTGAGGGGGTCCAGGGGCGGGATACGCAGTATTTT.

This clone was recorded once. The V and J genes are TRBV9 and TRBJ2-1; D call uncertain. The CDR3 runs 16 residues. Germline V CDR1 and CDR2: SGDLS, YYNGEE. V was pared by 4 bases and J by 0 bases, with 14 bases between. Written as DNA, the CDR3 is TGTGCCAGCAGCCCCGGTCTGAGGAGCTCCTACAATGAGCAGTTCTTC. It translates to CASSPGLRSSYNEQFF.

This chain joins TRBV6-1 and TRBJ2-5; D may be TRBD2 (5 bases). Germline V gene sequence: CDR1 MNHNS, CDR2 SASEGT. V lost 8 bases to trimming and J lost 2 bases, with 12 bases between them. This CDR3 is 13 amino acids long. DNA for the CDR3: TGTGCCAGCCCTTTGGAGGATCAAGAGACCCAGTACTTC. Its translation is CASPLEDQETQYF.

The chain couples TRBV6-6 to TRBJ2-3; D gene ambiguous. The CDR3 runs to 15 residues. CDR1 is MNHNY and CDR2 is SVGAGI in the germline V gene (reference sequence). Between the trimmed V and J ends, which lost 6 bases and 6 bases, there was a span of 19 bases. The CDR3 loop is CASSLLRNKQDTQYF. The DNA for the CDR3 is TGTGCCAGCAGCCTTCTCAGAAACAAGCAGGATACGCAGTATTTT.

The V call is TRBV7-9, the J call TRBJ2-7, with D possibly matching TRBD2 (6 bases). The germline CDR1 and CDR2 sequences are SEHNR and FQNEAQ (reference sequence). The CDR3 length is 13 residues. The V gene lost 0 bases and the J gene lost 6 bases, with 9 bases spanning the gap. In nucleotides, the CDR3 is TGTGCCAGCAGCTTAGCGGGAGGTGGCGAGCAGTACTTC. Its protein product is CASSLAGGGEQYF.

Written as DNA, the CDR3 is TGTGCCAGCAGCTTAGGGACAGTTGGCTACACCTTC. It translates to CASSLGTVGYTF. The chain joins TRBV5-4 to TRBJ1-2; 7 bases map to TRBD1. Trimming took 2 bases from V and 7 from J; bases not matched to a gene: 2. This CDR3 has 12 residues. Per the germline V gene, CDR1 is SGHNT and CDR2 is YYREEE (reference sequence).

The V gene is TRBV5-1, the J gene TRBJ2-5, with TRBD1 identical over 9 bases. Trimming cost V 0 bases and J 5 bases; bases outside gene matches: 5. CDR1 and CDR2 from the germline V gene are SGHRS and YFSETQ. CDR3 size: 15 residues. The CDR3 nucleotides read TGCGCCAGCAGCTTGGACAGGGGGCGGAGGGAGACCCAGTACTTC. Its translation is CASSLDRGRRETQYF.

This sequence joins TRBV25-1 and TRBJ1-2; D remains unclear. V dropped 5 bases and J dropped 8 bases, with 6 bases sitting between them. The CDR3 totals 10 residues. CDR1 is MGHDK and CDR2 is SYGVNS in the germline V gene. The CDR3 here is CASSSGGYTF. The DNA of the CDR3 is TGTGCCAGCAGTTCCGGGGGCTACACCTTC.

V gene TRBV15 combines with J gene TRBJ1-2, with D tentatively TRBD1 (5 bases). Trimming took off 0 bases at V and 3 bases at J, with 17 bases between the two ends. Germline V CDR1 and CDR2: LNHNV, YYDKDF (reference sequence). This CDR3 region has 17 residues. The CDR3 sequence is CATSRDTGEIGDYGYTF. The CDR3 DNA is TGTGCCACCAGCAGAGATACGGGGGAAATTGGCGACTATGGCTACACCTTC.

The chain combines TRBV27 with TRBJ2-1; the D gene is possibly TRBD2 (5 bases). This CDR3 is 14 amino acids long. With 7 bases removed from V and 4 bases from J, the gap between germline ends came to 14 bases. CDR1 and CDR2 from the germline V gene are MNHEY and SMNVEV (reference sequence). The CDR3 bases are TGTGCCAGCACCGTAAGCAGCGGATACAATGAGCAGTTCTTC. Its translation is CASTVSSGYNEQFF.

This clone was observed a single time. The chain links TRBV4-3 to TRBJ2-5; 7 bases line up with TRBD2. The length of the CDR3 is 18 residues. After removal of 2 bases from V and 1 base from J, the junction contained 13 bases not matched to a gene. In germline, CDR1 is LGHNA, CDR2 YSLEER. As DNA, the CDR3 is TGCGCCAGCAGCCAACCAATATTCGAAGGGGAGGGCCAAGAGACCCAGTACTTC. It codes for CASSQPIFEGEGQETQYF.

The gene calls are TRBV11-2 and TRBJ2-7; no clear D gene. Per the germline V gene, CDR1 is SGHAT and CDR2 is FQNNGV. V lost 1 base to trimming and J lost 2 bases, with 6 bases between them. This CDR3 contains 13 residues. CDR3 sequence reads: CASSLGLAYEQYF. DNA for the CDR3: TGTGCCAGCAGCTTAGGGCTGGCCTACGAGCAGTACTTC.

The chain is built from TRBV9 and TRBJ2-3; TRBD2 is a possible D gene (7 bases). V was pared by 6 bases and J by 4 bases, with 15 bases between. The CDR3 is made up of 14 amino acids. Looked up from germline, CDR1 is SGDLS and CDR2 is YYNGEE. The CDR3, as DNA: TGTGCCAGCACCCCCCCGGGGGGCGCAGATACGCAGTATTTT. It specifies CASTPPGGADTQYF.

V and J are TRBV4-3 and TRBJ2-3; 10 nucleotides align to TRBD2. With 0 bases clipped from V and 7 bases from J, the junction kept 10 bases outside the gene matches. Germline CDR1 is LGHNA and CDR2 is YSLEER. This CDR3 contains 17 residues. The DNA of the CDR3 is TGCGCCAGCAGCCAAGATTTCGGTCTAGCGGGGGCCCATACGCAGTATTTT. This gives the protein CASSQDFGLAGAHTQYF.

The V gene is TRBV4-3, the J gene TRBJ2-1; 7 positions agree with TRBD1. J was trimmed by 0 bases and V by 4 bases; bases with no gene match: 3. The CDR3 runs to 15 residues. The germline V gene encodes CDR1 LGHNA and CDR2 YSLEER. The CDR3 is CASSPRDSSYNEQFF. CDR3 in DNA: TGCGCCAGCAGCCCCAGGGACAGCTCCTACAATGAGCAGTTCTTC.

This clone was recorded only once. As DNA, the CDR3 is TGTGCCAGCAGCAGAGGGTATGAGACCCAGTACTTC. Translated, it gives CASSRGYETQYF. The rearrangement links TRBV5-4 to TRBJ2-5; TRBD2 might be the D (5 bases). There are 12 residues in the CDR3. Germline CDR1 and CDR2: SGHNT and YYREEE (reference sequence). V gave up 4 bases and J gave up 5 bases, with 9 bases separating them. The full variable domain, with the rest looked up from reference TRBV5-4 and TRBJ2-5, is ETGVTQSPTHLIKTRGQQVTLRCSSQSGHNTVSWYQQALGQGPQFIFQYYREEENGRGNFPPRFSGLQFPNYSSELNVNALELDDSALYLCASSRGYETQYFGPGTRLLVL.

A single count supports this clone. J is TRBJ2-3 and V is TRBV9; D call uncertain. CDR1 and CDR2 (germline): SGDLS, YYNGEE. The CDR3 runs to 13 residues. V lost 0 bases to trimming and J lost 4 bases, with 6 bases between them. CDR3 in amino acids: CASSVEGPDTQYF. DNA for the CDR3: TGTGCCAGCAGCGTAGAGGGCCCAGATACGCAGTATTTT.

The V gene is TRBV27, the J gene TRBJ2-1, with D hard to call. Trimming stripped 3 bases from V and 6 bases from J, with 9 bases between. From germline, CDR1 is MNHEY and CDR2 SMNVEV (reference sequence). The CDR3 loop spans 13 amino acids. The DNA for the CDR3 is TGTGCCAGCAGTTTCGGGTCACCCAATGAGCAGTTCTTC. Its translation: CASSFGSPNEQFF.

The V gene is TRBV14, the J gene TRBJ2-7; 7 positions agree with TRBD2. CDR1 SGHDN and CDR2 FVKESK come from the germline V gene. J gave up 6 bases and V 4 bases, and 3 bases lay outside the gene matches. The CDR3 totals 12 residues. The CDR3 protein is CASSREGLEQYF. In nucleotides, the CDR3 is TGTGCCAGCAGCCGGGAGGGCCTCGAGCAGTACTTC.

In its sample, this clone was seen once. The rearrangement uses TRBV9 and TRBJ2-4, with 9 bases fitting TRBD1. Germline trimming cut 1 base from V and 8 bases from J; bases unmatched to any gene: 10. CDR1 and CDR2 (germline): SGDLS, YYNGEE. This CDR3 is 16 amino acids long. In DNA form, the CDR3 reads TGTGCCAGCAGCGTACCCGGGACAGGGAGGGAAGACATTCAGTACTTC. It encodes CASSVPGTGREDIQYF.

The chain links TRBV7-3 to TRBJ2-2, with TRBD2 as a possible D gene (6 bases). This CDR3 is 16 amino acids long. V was pared by 0 bases and J by 6 bases, with 14 bases between. Germline CDR1 SGHTA, CDR2 FQGTGA. CDR3 loop: CASSLTRRGRAGELFF. CDR3 DNA: TGTGCCAGCAGCTTAACTAGGAGGGGAAGAGCCGGGGAGCTGTTTTTT. Full variable domain (missing parts from reference TRBV7-3 and TRBJ2-2): GAGVSQTPSNKVTEKGKYVELRCDPISGHTALYWYRQSLGQGPEFLIYFQGTGAADDSGLPNDRFFAVRPEGSVSTLKIQRTERGDSAVYLCASSLTRRGRAGELFFGEGSRLTVL.

The CDR3 region is CASSPGTVLRDEQFF. DNA of the CDR3: TGTGCCAGCAGCCCCGGGACAGTGTTGAGGGATGAGCAGTTCTTC. The genes are TRBV5-8 and TRBJ2-1, with TRBD1 matching over 7 bases. V shed 4 bases and J 8 bases; nucleotides not matched to a gene: 12. CDR3 length equals 15 residues. CDR1 is SGHTS, CDR2 YDEGEE, per germline. Variable domain in full (rest from reference TRBV5-8 and TRBJ2-1): EAGVTQSPTHLIKTRGQQATLRCSPISGHTSVYWYQQALGLGLQFLLWYDEGEERNRGNFPPRFSGRQFPNYSSELNVNALELEDSALYLCASSPGTVLRDEQFFGPGTRLTVL.

The gene calls are TRBV6-1 and TRBJ1-1; TRBD1 aligns across 7 bases. CDR1 is MNHNS, CDR2 SASEGT, per germline. The CDR3 loop spans 14 amino acids. V lost 6 bases and J lost 5; bases outside the gene matches: 9. The CDR3 DNA reads as TGTGCCAGCAGGCCCCGGCAGGGGGAAACTGAAGCTTTCTTT. Translating gives CASRPRQGETEAFF.

The rearrangement joins TRBV12-5 to TRBJ2-5; no firm D call. V was trimmed by 3 bases and J by 2 bases, leaving 10 bases between them. The CDR3 runs to 14 residues. Germline-derived CDR1 and CDR2 are LGHNT and FRNRAP. CDR3 residues: CASGFPQGQETQYF. The CDR3 nucleotides are TGTGCTAGTGGTTTCCCCCAAGGGCAAGAGACCCAGTACTTC.

The V call is TRBV5-4, the J call TRBJ1-2, with 8 nucleotides matching TRBD1. V shed 1 base and J 5 bases; nucleotides not matched to a gene: 4. Germline values: CDR1 SGHNT, CDR2 YYREEE (reference sequence). This CDR3 is 14 amino acids long. CDR3 coding DNA: TGTGCCAGCAGCTTGCAGGGGGCGCCTTATGGCTACACCTTC. As protein: CASSLQGAPYGYTF.

This chain connects TRBV18 to TRBJ1-6; D possibly corresponds to TRBD1 (5 bases). The germline gives CDR1 KGHSH, CDR2 LQKENI. The V end lost 3 bases, the J end lost 8 bases, and 14 bases lay between the germline ends. The CDR3 spans 15 residues. In DNA form, the CDR3 reads TGTGCCAGCTCACCGGTGGATCAGGGTGATTCACCCCTCCACTTT. It yields the protein CASSPVDQGDSPLHF.

The CDR3 is CASSQDLNFDGDSSNQPQHF. The CDR3 nucleotides read TGCGCCAGCAGCCAAGATCTAAATTTTGATGGGGACAGTAGCAATCAGCCCCAGCATTTT. V gene TRBV4-1 combines with J gene TRBJ1-5, with 7 bases fitting TRBD1. This CDR3 spans 20 amino acids. Trimming removed 0 bases from V and 0 bases from J; junction bases left unmatched: 14. Germline CDR1 is MGHRA and CDR2 is YSYEKL.